Listed here are 4 T cell receptor beta chains from one sample, sequenced in a study of blood T cell repertoires in COVID-19. Some clones are missing from TCRdb's copy, which holds only in-frame ones; the method was immunoSEQ multiplex PCR. This table has 130,000 or so clones, 88% appearing once. What was sequenced was peripheral blood. These receptors all come from a man aged 65 to 79 with active COVID-19.

CDR3: CASSSFDRARETQYF. The CDR3 coding sequence is TGTGCCAGCAGCTCTTTTGACAGGGCGAGGGAGACCCAGTACTTC. V usage is TRBV5-5 and J usage is TRBJ2-5, with TRBD1 matching 7 bases. The CDR3 covers 15 residues. Per the germline V gene, CDR1 is SGHKS and CDR2 is YYEKEE (reference sequence). The V gene end was trimmed by 3 bases and the J gene end by 5 bases; junction bases not matched to a gene: 10.

J is TRBJ1-2 and V is TRBV15; a possible D gene is TRBD1 (5 bases). In germline, CDR1 is LNHNV, CDR2 YYDKDF (reference sequence). The V gene lost 2 bases and the J gene lost 1 base, with 8 bases spanning the gap. The CDR3 consists of 14 residues. The CDR3 reads CATSRSGINYGYTF. CDR3 DNA sequence: TGTGCCACCAGCAGATCAGGGATTAACTATGGCTACACCTTC.

The chain combines TRBV7-6 with TRBJ2-1, with 8 bases lining up with TRBD1. The CDR3 runs 13 residues. Germline CDR1 reads SGHVS; CDR2 reads FNYEAQ. The J segment lost 5 bases and the V segment lost 8 bases, leaving 5 bases of the junction unmatched. The CDR3 here is CASRDRPNNEQFF. The CDR3 nucleotides are TGTGCCAGCCGGGACAGGCCCAACAATGAGCAGTTCTTC.

The chain has TRBV6-5 and TRBJ2-7, with TRBD1 identical over 8 bases. Germline trimming cut 4 bases from V and 6 bases from J; bases unmatched to any gene: 14. This CDR3 has 16 amino acids. Germline CDR1 and CDR2: MNHEY and SVGAGI. CDR3 sequence: CASSFDRTGSISEQYF. CDR3 in DNA: TGTGCCAGCAGTTTCGATAGGACAGGGTCAATAAGCGAGCAGTACTTC.